A single T cell receptor (beta chain) is shown here with its context. The record originates from a study of blood T cell repertoires in COVID-19. Across the study: The United States, Italy and Spain provided the acute and convalescent COVID-19 samples. From T cells, B-cell-depleted T cells, or PBMCs came the material, which was cDNA or gDNA.

Sequencing was performed with immunoSEQ multiplex PCR; in TCRdb, only in-frame clones are kept and a portion is missing. There are fewer than 150,000 clones in the sample; around 88% occur only once, and around 19% lies in the top ten. This CDR3 has 18 residues. CDR1 is SNHLY and CDR2 is FYNNEI in the germline V gene. With 9 bases clipped from V and 2 bases from J, the junction kept 13 bases outside the gene matches. This TCR was sampled from a woman between 45 and 65 years old who had recovered from COVID-19. Sequenced material: peripheral blood. The chain couples TRBV2 to TRBJ2-3, with 14 bases that match TRBD2. The CDR3 here is CASLRLAGGQPNTDTQYF. Written as DNA, the CDR3 is TGTGCCAGTCTAAGACTAGCGGGGGGGCAACCCAACACAGATACGCAGTATTTT.